The source of this TCR beta chain is a study of cytomegalovirus exposure and HLA in healthy donors. Study-level results: A few chains linked to CMV were shown in vitro to be specific for CMV antigens. It was reported in a later analysis that an Asian-associated ancestry cluster showed fewer N-insertions than the roughly 620-donor mean. Cytomegalovirus association was listed for 150 or so TCR beta chains.

CDR1 and CDR2 from the germline V gene are MNHNS and SASEGT. V lost 7 bases to trimming and J lost 5 bases, with 17 bases between them. This CDR3 has 14 amino acids. Turning to this clone: Its target is unknown.

PCR primers comprised 60 Vbeta and 13 Jbeta primers. Profiled with immunoSEQ multiplex PCR; TCRdb holds only in-frame clones, not every one. The sample records some 130,000 clones, approximately 80% being singletons. This chain joins TRBV6-1 and TRBJ2-5, with TRBD2 as a possible D gene (6 bases). The sample comprised PBMCs. The source is a woman in her thirties or forties in good health and CMV-seronegative. CDR3 nucleotides: TGTGCCAGCACCCACTGGGGGGTAGGGGAGACCCAGTACTTC. Protein sequence: CASTHWGVGETQYF.